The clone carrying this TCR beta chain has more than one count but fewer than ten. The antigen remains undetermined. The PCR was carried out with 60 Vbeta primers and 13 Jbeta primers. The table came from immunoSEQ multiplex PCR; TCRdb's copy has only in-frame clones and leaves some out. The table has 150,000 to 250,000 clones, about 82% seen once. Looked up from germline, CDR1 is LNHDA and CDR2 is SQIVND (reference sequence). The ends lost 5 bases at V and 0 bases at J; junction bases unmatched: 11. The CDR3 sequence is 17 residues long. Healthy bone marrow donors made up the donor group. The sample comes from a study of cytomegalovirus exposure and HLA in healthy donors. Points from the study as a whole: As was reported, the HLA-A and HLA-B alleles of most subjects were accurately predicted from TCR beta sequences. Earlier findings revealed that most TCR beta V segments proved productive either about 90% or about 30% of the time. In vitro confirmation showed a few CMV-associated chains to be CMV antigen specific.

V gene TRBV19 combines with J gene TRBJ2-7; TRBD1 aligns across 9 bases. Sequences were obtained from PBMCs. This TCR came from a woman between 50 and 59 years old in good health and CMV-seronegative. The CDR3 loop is CASSPSPGQGSSYEQYF. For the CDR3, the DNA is TGTGCCAGTAGTCCAAGCCCGGGACAGGGAAGCTCCTACGAGCAGTACTTC.